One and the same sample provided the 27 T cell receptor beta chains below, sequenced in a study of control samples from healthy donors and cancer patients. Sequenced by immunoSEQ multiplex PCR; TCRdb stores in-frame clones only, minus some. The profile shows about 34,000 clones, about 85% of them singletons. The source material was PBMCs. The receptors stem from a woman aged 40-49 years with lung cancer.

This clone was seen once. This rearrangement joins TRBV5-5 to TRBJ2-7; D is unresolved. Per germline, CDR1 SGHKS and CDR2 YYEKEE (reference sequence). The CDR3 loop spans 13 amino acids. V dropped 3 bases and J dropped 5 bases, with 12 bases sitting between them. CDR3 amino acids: CASSWKGDHEQYF. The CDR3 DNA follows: TGTGCCAGCAGCTGGAAGGGTGATCACGAGCAGTACTTC.

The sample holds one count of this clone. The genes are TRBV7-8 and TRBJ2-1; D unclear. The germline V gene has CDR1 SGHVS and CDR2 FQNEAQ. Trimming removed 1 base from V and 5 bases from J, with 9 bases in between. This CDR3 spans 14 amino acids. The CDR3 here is CASSLGGPDNEQFF. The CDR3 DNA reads TGTGCCAGCAGCTTAGGAGGCCCAGACAATGAGCAGTTCTTC.

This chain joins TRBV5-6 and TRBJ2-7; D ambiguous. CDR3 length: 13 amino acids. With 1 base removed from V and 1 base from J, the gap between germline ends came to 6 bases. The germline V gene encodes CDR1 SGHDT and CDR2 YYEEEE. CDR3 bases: TGTGCCAGCAGCTTGCGGGTATCCTACGAGCAGTACTTC. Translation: CASSLRVSYEQYF.

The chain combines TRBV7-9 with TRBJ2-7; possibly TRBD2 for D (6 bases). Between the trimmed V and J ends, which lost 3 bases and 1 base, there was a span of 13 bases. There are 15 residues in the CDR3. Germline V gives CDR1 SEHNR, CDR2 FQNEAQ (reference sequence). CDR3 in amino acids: CASSLAGTGSYEQYF. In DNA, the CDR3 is TGTGCCAGCAGCTTGGCCGGGACTGGTTCCTACGAGCAGTACTTC.

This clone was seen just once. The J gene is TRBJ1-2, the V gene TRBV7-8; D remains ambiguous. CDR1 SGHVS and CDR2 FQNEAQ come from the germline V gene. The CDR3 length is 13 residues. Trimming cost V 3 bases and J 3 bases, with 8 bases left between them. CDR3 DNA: TGTGCCAGCAGCTTCGACACCGACTATGGCTACACCTTC. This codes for CASSFDTDYGYTF.

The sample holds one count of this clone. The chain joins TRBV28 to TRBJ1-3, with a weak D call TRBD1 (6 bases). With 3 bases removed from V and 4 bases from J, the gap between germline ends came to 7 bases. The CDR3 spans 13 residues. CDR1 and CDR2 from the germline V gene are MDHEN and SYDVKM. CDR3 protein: CASSFRGGNTIYF. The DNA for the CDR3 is TGTGCCAGCAGTTTTAGGGGGGGAAACACCATATATTTT. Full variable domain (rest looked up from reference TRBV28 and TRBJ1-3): DVKVTQSSRYLVKRTGEKVFLECVQDMDHENMFWYRQDPGLGLRLIYFSYDVKMKEKGDIPEGYSVSREKKERFSLILESASTNQTSMYLCASSFRGGNTIYFGEGSWLTVV.

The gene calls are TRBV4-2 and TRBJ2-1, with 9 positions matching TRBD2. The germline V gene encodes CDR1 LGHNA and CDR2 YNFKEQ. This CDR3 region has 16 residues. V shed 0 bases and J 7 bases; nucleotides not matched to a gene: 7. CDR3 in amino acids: CASSQDRSGGWNEQFF. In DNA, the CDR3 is TGTGCCAGCAGCCAAGATCGAAGCGGGGGGTGGAATGAGCAGTTCTTC.

The CDR3, as DNA: TGTGCCAGCCGCCAGGGGGTCGGCACTGAAGCTTTCTTT. Protein sequence: CASRQGVGTEAFF. This sequence joins TRBV6-6 and TRBJ1-1; TRBD1 agrees at 7 bases. Trimming at V came to 8 bases and at J to 4 bases, leaving 7 bases not matched to a gene. Germline V gene data show CDR1 as MNHNY and CDR2 as SVGAGI (reference sequence). The CDR3 is made up of 13 amino acids.

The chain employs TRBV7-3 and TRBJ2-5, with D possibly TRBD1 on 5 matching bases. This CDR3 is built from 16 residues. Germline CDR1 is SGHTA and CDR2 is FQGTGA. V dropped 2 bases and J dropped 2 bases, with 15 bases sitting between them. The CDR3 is CASSLGSSGKQETQYF. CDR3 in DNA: TGTGCCAGCAGCTTAGGGTCTTCAGGGAAACAAGAGACCCAGTACTTC.

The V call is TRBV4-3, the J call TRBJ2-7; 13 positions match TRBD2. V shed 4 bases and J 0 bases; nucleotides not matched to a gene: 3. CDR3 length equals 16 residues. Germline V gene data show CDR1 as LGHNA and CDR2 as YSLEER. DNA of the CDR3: TGCGCCAGCAGCCCCACTAGCGGGGGGGCCTCCTACGAGCAGTACTTC. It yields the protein CASSPTSGGASYEQYF.

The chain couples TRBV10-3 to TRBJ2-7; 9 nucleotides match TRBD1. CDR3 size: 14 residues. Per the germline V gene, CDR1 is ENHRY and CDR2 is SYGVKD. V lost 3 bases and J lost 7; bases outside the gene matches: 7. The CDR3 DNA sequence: TGTGCCATCAGTGATACCGGGACAGGGTTTGAGCAGTACTTC. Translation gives CAISDTGTGFEQYF.

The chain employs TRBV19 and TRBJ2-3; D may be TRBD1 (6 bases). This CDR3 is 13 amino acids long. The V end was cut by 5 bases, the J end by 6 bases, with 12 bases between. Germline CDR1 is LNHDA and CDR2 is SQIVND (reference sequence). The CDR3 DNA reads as TGTGCCAGTAGTGTGGGACAACTTGATACGCAGTATTTT. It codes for CASSVGQLDTQYF.

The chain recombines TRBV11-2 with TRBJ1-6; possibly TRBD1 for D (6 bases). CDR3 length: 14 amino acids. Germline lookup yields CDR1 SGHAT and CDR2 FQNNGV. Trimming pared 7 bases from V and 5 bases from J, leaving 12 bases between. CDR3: CASTPRDNNSPLHF. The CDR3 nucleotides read TGTGCCAGCACCCCTCGGGACAATAATTCACCCCTCCACTTT.

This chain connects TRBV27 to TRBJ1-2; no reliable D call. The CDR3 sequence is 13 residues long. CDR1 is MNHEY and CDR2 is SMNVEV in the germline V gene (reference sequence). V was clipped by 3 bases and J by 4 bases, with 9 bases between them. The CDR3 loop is CASSLSGAYGYTF. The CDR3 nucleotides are TGTGCCAGCAGTTTGAGCGGCGCCTATGGCTACACCTTC.

CDR3 protein: CASSSSGTTYGYTF. The CDR3 DNA reads TGTGCCAGCAGTTCCTCGGGCACTACCTATGGCTACACCTTC. The chain is built from TRBV6-2 or TRBV6-3 and TRBJ1-2; D not resolved. Trimming stripped 4 bases from V and 4 bases from J, with 13 bases between. Germline CDR1 is MNHEY and CDR2 is SVGEGT. The CDR3 is 14 amino acids.

The CDR3 DNA is TGTGCCAGCAGCCTGACTAGGACCCAAGAGACCCAGTACTTC. Amino acid sequence: CASSLTRTQETQYF. The rearrangement uses TRBV7-7 and TRBJ2-5, with D possibly TRBD2 on 6 matching bases. The V end lost 5 bases, the J end lost 1 base, and 11 bases lay between the germline ends. Per the germline V gene, CDR1 is SSHAT and CDR2 is FNYEAQ (reference sequence). The CDR3 covers 14 residues.

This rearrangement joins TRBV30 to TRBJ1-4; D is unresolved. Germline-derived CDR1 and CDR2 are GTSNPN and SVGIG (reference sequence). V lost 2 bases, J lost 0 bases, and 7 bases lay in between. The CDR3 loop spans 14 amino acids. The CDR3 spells CAWSPTATNEKLFF. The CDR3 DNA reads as TGTGCCTGGAGTCCAACTGCAACTAATGAAAAACTGTTTTTT.

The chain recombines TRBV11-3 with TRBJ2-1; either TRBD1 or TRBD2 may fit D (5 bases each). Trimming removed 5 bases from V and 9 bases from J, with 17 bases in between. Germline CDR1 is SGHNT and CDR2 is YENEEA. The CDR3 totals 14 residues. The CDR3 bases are TGTGCCAGCAGCCCGGGACGATCGTACGGTGAGCAGTTCTTC. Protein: CASSPGRSYGEQFF.

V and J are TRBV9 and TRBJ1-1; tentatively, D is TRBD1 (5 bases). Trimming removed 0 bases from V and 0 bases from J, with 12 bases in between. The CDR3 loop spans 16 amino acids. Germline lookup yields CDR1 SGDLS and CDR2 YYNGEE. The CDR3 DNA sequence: TGTGCCAGCAGCGTAGGGCAGGGAAACATGAACACTGAAGCTTTCTTT. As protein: CASSVGQGNMNTEAFF.

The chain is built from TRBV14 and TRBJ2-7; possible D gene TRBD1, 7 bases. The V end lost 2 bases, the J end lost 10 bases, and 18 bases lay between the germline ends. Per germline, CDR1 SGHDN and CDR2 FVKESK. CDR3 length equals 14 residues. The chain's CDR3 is CASSQIPGGYGQYF. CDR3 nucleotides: TGTGCCAGCAGCCAAATACCAGGGGGGTACGGTCAGTACTTC.

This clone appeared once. The DNA for the CDR3 is TGTGCCAGCTCACCAAAGGTGCACCTTAACACTGAAGCTTTCTTT. It translates to CASSPKVHLNTEAFF. The chain links TRBV18 to TRBJ1-1, with D unclear. The length of the CDR3 is 15 residues. Germline CDR1 and CDR2: KGHSH and LQKENI. Trimming pared 2 bases from V and 2 bases from J, leaving 12 bases between. Using reference TRBV18 and TRBJ1-1 for the parts outside the CDR3, the full variable domain is NAGVMQNPRHLVRRRGQEARLRCSPMKGHSHVYWYRQLPEEGLKFMVYLQKENIIDESGMPKERFSAEFPKEGPSILRIQQVVRGDSAAYFCASSPKVHLNTEAFFGQGTRLTVV.

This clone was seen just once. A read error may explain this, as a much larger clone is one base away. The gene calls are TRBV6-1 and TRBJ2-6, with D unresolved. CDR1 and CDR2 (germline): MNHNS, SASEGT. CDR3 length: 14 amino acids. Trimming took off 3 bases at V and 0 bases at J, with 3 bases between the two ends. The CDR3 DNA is TGTGCCAGCAGTGAGAGCTCTGGGGCCAACGTCCTGACTTTC. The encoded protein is CASSESSGANVLTF.

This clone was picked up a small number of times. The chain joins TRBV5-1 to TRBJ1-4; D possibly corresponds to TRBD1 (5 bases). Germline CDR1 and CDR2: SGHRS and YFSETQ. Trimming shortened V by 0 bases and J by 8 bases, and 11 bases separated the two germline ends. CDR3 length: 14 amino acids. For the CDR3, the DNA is TGCGCCAGCAGCTTGGAGGGGTCCGGGGAAAAACTGTTTTTT. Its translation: CASSLEGSGEKLFF.

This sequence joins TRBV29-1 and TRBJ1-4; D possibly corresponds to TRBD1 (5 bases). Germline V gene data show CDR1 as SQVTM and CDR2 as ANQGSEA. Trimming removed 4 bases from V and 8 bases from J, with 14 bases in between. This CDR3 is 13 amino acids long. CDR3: CSVGPQRGEKLFF. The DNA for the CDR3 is TGCAGCGTTGGGCCTCAACGGGGCGAAAAACTGTTTTTT.

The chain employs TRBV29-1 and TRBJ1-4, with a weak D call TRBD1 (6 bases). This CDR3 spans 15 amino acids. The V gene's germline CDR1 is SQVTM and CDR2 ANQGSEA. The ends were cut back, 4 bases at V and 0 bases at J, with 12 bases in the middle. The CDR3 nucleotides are TGCAGCGTTGCGGTCACAGGGACAACTAATGAAAAACTGTTTTTT. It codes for CSVAVTGTTNEKLFF.

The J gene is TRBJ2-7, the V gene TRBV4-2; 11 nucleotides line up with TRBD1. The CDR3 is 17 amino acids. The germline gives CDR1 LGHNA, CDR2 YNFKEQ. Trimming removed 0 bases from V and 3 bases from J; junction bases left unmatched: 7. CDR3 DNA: TGTGCCAGCAGCCAAGAAGGAGAAGGGACAGGGGGCTACGAGCAGTACTTC. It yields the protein CASSQEGEGTGGYEQYF.

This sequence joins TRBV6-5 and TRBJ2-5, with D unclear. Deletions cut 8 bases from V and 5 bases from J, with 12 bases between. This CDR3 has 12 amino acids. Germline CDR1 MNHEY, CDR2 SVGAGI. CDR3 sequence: CASLEDRETQYF. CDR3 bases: TGTGCCAGCCTAGAGGATCGGGAGACCCAGTACTTC.